This T cell receptor (beta chain) was recorded in a study of OX40 agonist ivuxolimab in advanced cancers. Overall study: Ivuxolimab, an agonistic anti-OX40 (CD134) antibody, was given to patients.

Germline-derived CDR1 and CDR2 are WSHSY and SAAADI. CDR3 length: 14 amino acids. V lost 4 bases to trimming and J lost 4 bases, with 13 bases between them. Study-level findings and limits: No determination was made of the antigen specificity of the expanded peripheral T cells.

TCRdb's copy holds only in-frame clones and misses some; the assay was immunoSEQ multiplex PCR. This sample carries tens of thousands of clones, approximately 83% of them seen once, and the ten largest clones take 9.5% to 15%. In regard to this clone: Its antigen is not identified.

Systemic immunosuppression or autoimmune disease history was grounds to exclude patients. The specimen comprised CD4+ or CD8+ T cells sorted from blood, sampled in a trial of the OX40 agonist ivuxolimab. The V call is TRBV10-2, the J call TRBJ1-1; a weak D match, TRBD1 (6 bases). The clonotype comes from an adult with an advanced solid tumor such as melanoma, head and neck, liver or kidney cancer. The DNA of the CDR3 is TGCGCCAGCAGTGGAAACAGGGAGACCACTGAAGCTTTCTTT. As protein: CASSGNRETTEAFF.